Below, 8 T cell receptor beta chains from the same sample are listed, as sequenced in a study of CXCR3-negative and CXCR3-positive naive CD8 T cells. General study results and limits: Greater hydrophobicity was found in TRB CDR3s of CXCR3-positive naive cells than of CXCR3-negative naive cells.

All TRB cDNA libraries came from 5' RACE performed with UMI labels. TCRdb re-called the 5' RACE reads; one entry per CDR3 protein, DNA not given. The sample's table shows about 150,000 distinct CDR3 sequences. These receptors' targets are unknown. Sequencing was performed on naive CXCR3+ CD8+ T cells from blood. Stated subset: CD45RO-CCR7+CD27+CD95- naive CD8+ T cells expressing CXCR3 (TNR3+). These receptors all come from a human donor in good health. Some clones in this sample may be carry-over from other donors' samples.

V and J are TRBV19 and TRBJ2-7. The CDR3 consists of 14 residues. The germline CDR1 and CDR2 sequences are LNHDA and SQIVND (reference sequence). The CDR3 protein is CASSMDSFSYEQYF.

This chain connects TRBV29-1 to TRBJ2-5; the TCRdb D gene call, TRBD2, has no DNA to confirm it. Germline V lookup: CDR1 SQVTM, CDR2 ANQGSEA. The CDR3 loop spans 15 amino acids. The CDR3 protein is CSVESFLAGHETQYF.

The chain recombines TRBV7-9 with TRBJ2-4; checking the TCRdb D call of TRBD2 is not possible without DNA. CDR1 is SEHNR and CDR2 is FQNEAQ in the germline V gene (reference sequence). The length of the CDR3 is 14 residues. This chain's CDR3 is CASSIGTVENIQYF.

The J gene is TRBJ2-5, the V gene TRBV7-6. The CDR3 length is 12 residues. Germline CDR1 and CDR2: SGHVS and FNYEAQ. This chain's CDR3 is CASSPDLVTQYF.

The gene calls are TRBV29-1 and TRBJ2-1; TCRdb calls TRBD2, which cannot be checked without DNA. CDR3 length: 13 residues. From germline, CDR1 is SQVTM and CDR2 ANQGSEA. CDR3 amino acids: CSVEGGSGDEQFF.

This chain connects TRBV5-6 to TRBJ2-7; TCRdb names TRBD1, which stays unverified in the absence of DNA. CDR1 and CDR2 (germline): SGHDT, YYEEEE. CDR3 length: 13 residues. The CDR3 loop reads CASSLVRGLEQYF.

The J gene is TRBJ2-7, the V gene TRBV9; TCRdb picks TRBD1, but there is no DNA to check that call. The CDR3 extends over 14 amino acids. CDR1 and CDR2 (germline): SGDLS, YYNGEE. CDR3 amino acids: CASSSGTGSYEQYF.

V is TRBV3-1 and J is TRBJ2-1; TCRdb lists TRBD2, though no DNA is available to test this call. Germline V gene lookup returns CDR1 LGHDT and CDR2 YNNKEL (reference sequence). The CDR3 runs to 17 residues. CDR3 sequence: CASSQTTSGRAYNEQFF.